Given below is one T cell receptor (beta chain) in context. Its target is unknown. This sample was included in a study of cytomegalovirus exposure and HLA in healthy donors. General study points: The study flagged approximately 180 TCR beta chains as cytomegalovirus-associated.

Primers for the PCR totalled 60 Vbeta and 13 Jbeta. The protocol was immunoSEQ multiplex PCR, while the TCRdb copy is restricted to in-frame clones and leaves out a portion. The sample yields more than 90,000 clones, approximately 80% seen once. The CDR3 sequence is 14 residues long. Germline loops: CDR1 SGHNT, CDR2 YYREEE (reference sequence). Trimming shortened V by 4 bases and J by 5 bases, and 15 bases separated the two germline ends. The sequenced sample was PBMCs. This sequence joins TRBV5-4 and TRBJ2-5; D might be TRBD2 (6 bases). This sequence originates from a man aged 50 or older in good health and CMV-seropositive. Here the CDR3 DNA reads TGTGCCAGCAGCCTCGGGACTCGCCTGGAGACCCAGTACTTC. This sequence encodes CASSLGTRLETQYF.